Shown below are 24 T cell receptor beta chains from a single sample sequenced in a study of blood T cell repertoires in COVID-19. Generated by immunoSEQ multiplex PCR, the TCRdb table keeps only in-frame clones and is missing some. The table records approximately 100,000 clones, about 85% of them present only once. The sample taken for sequencing was peripheral blood. The origin of the receptors is a human donor in a cohort sampled during active COVID-19.

J is TRBJ1-2 and V is TRBV27, with D possibly TRBD1 on 5 matching bases. V was shortened by 3 bases and J by 5 bases, with 10 bases between the two germline ends. This CDR3 comprises 13 residues. Germline V gene lookup returns CDR1 MNHEY and CDR2 SMNVEV (reference sequence). This CDR3 is CASSLGGFYGYTF. In nucleotides, the CDR3 is TGTGCCAGCAGTTTGGGGGGATTTTATGGCTACACCTTC.

The sample holds one count of this clone. The identical CDR3 is also encoded by other nucleotide sequences in the sample. This rearrangement joins TRBV5-4 to TRBJ1-5; the D is unclear. Germline CDR1 SGHNT, CDR2 YYREEE (reference sequence). V was shortened by 1 base and J by 0 bases, with 5 bases between the two germline ends. This CDR3 has 14 amino acids. CDR3 DNA sequence: TGTGCCAGCAGCTTGCGGGGTAGCAATCAGCCCCAGCATTTT. As protein: CASSLRGSNQPQHF. The variable domain in full, completed from reference TRBV5-4 and TRBJ1-5, reads ETGVTQSPTHLIKTRGQQVTLRCSSQSGHNTVSWYQQALGQGPQFIFQYYREEENGRGNFPPRFSGLQFPNYSSELNVNALELDDSALYLCASSLRGSNQPQHFGDGTRLSIL.

The sample holds a few counts of this clone. The V gene is TRBV30, the J gene TRBJ2-7; D ambiguous. V dropped 1 base and J dropped 0 bases, with 16 bases sitting between them. This CDR3 has 16 residues. CDR1 and CDR2 from the germline V gene are GTSNPN and SVGIG (reference sequence). CDR3 nucleotides: TGTGCCTGGAGTGGTACCCACTTACCCCTCTCCTACGAGCAGTACTTC. This encodes CAWSGTHLPLSYEQYF.

This chain uses TRBV11-2 with TRBJ2-7, with 8 bases lining up with TRBD1. Germline CDR1 SGHAT, CDR2 FQNNGV. J was trimmed by 12 bases and V by 5 bases; bases with no gene match: 15. The CDR3 covers 14 residues. The CDR3 reads CASSLPNDRGWRYF. CDR3 nucleotides: TGTGCCAGCAGCCTACCAAACGACAGGGGATGGCGGTACTTC.

The chain joins TRBV12-3 or TRBV12-4 to TRBJ2-5; D gene ambiguous. Between the trimmed V and J ends, which lost 3 bases and 1 base, there was a span of 6 bases. This CDR3 is built from 13 residues. CDR3 DNA sequence: TGTGCCAGCAGTTTTATCCTCCAAGAGACCCAGTACTTC. This encodes CASSFILQETQYF.

CDR3 loop: CASGLGLAFTGELFF. In nucleotides, the CDR3 is TGTGCTAGTGGTTTGGGACTAGCGTTCACCGGGGAGCTGTTTTTT. The gene calls are TRBV12-5 and TRBJ2-2; 8 bases are a match to TRBD2. Germline assignment: CDR1 LGHNT and CDR2 FRNRAP. V dropped 1 base and J dropped 4; count of bases not matched to a gene: 2. The CDR3 totals 15 residues.

The table lists this clone with a count of one. The chain carries TRBV7-2 and TRBJ1-5; 8 bases fit TRBD1. This CDR3 region has 13 residues. Per germline, CDR1 SGHTA and CDR2 FQGNSA. V shed 7 bases and J 7 bases; nucleotides not matched to a gene: 6. The CDR3 spells CASTRTGIQPQHF. DNA of the CDR3: TGTGCCAGCACCCGGACAGGGATCCAGCCCCAGCATTTT.

V gene TRBV2 combines with J gene TRBJ1-2, with 9 nucleotides matching TRBD1. The CDR3 is made up of 12 amino acids. Trimming removed 9 bases from V and 5 bases from J; junction bases left unmatched: 4. CDR1 SNHLY and CDR2 FYNNEI come from the germline V gene. DNA for the CDR3: TGTGCCAGTAGCGGGACAGGGTATGGCTACACCTTC. It specifies CASSGTGYGYTF.

The chain recombines TRBV28 with TRBJ1-4, with D tentatively TRBD1 (6 bases). The germline V and J ends were trimmed by 6 bases and 0 bases, with 11 bases remaining between them. Germline CDR1 and CDR2: MDHEN and SYDVKM. This CDR3 has 15 amino acids. The CDR3 spells CASRKTGPTNEKLFF. As DNA, the CDR3 is TGTGCCAGCAGAAAAACAGGGCCAACTAATGAAAAACTGTTTTTT.

This clone was seen a handful of times. The rearrangement joins TRBV28 to TRBJ1-6; 8 bases fit TRBD1. Unmatched junction bases numbered 7, after V lost 5 bases and J lost 7 bases. CDR3 length: 15 amino acids. Germline CDR1 is MDHEN and CDR2 is SYDVKM. CDR3 coding DNA: TGTGCCAGCAGTCGACGGGACAGGCTAAATTCACCCCTCCACTTT. Amino acids: CASSRRDRLNSPLHF.

The V gene is TRBV10-3, the J gene TRBJ2-7, with 7 bases that match TRBD1. CDR3 size: 14 residues. Germline trimming cut 10 bases from V and 3 bases from J; bases unmatched to any gene: 12. CDR1 and CDR2 from the germline V gene are ENHRY and SYGVKD. The DNA of the CDR3 is TGTGCCACTTTCGACAGGGCGAGTAACTACGAGCAGTACTTC. Protein: CATFDRASNYEQYF.

The chain couples TRBV6-6 to TRBJ2-5; TRBD1 matches 9 bases. Germline V gene lookup returns CDR1 MNHNY and CDR2 SVGAGI (reference sequence). The CDR3 has 15 amino acids. The V segment lost 5 bases and the J segment 3 bases; nucleotides outside the gene matches: 7. CDR3 nucleotides: TGTGCCAGCAGTCGTTACCGGACAGGGGAAGAGACCCAGTACTTC. Translation: CASSRYRTGEETQYF.

The V gene is TRBV30, the J gene TRBJ2-1; D is possibly TRBD2 (5 bases). Germline assignment: CDR1 GTSNPN and CDR2 SVGIG (reference sequence). The CDR3 is 15 residues long. V lost 3 bases and J lost 0, with 12 bases in between. CDR3 in DNA: TGTGCCTGGAGAGCGGCGGCCTACTCCTACAATGAGCAGTTCTTC. Its protein product is CAWRAAAYSYNEQFF.

This chain connects TRBV11-3 to TRBJ1-1; D remains ambiguous. The CDR3 is 13 residues long. The V and J ends lost 2 bases and 1 base respectively, with 5 bases between them. Looked up from germline, CDR1 is SGHNT and CDR2 is YENEEA. The CDR3 here is CASSLTENTEAFF. In DNA form, the CDR3 reads TGTGCCAGCAGCTTAACAGAGAACACTGAAGCTTTCTTT.

The chain is built from TRBV28 and TRBJ2-5; D might be TRBD2 (6 bases). CDR1 and CDR2 from the germline V gene are MDHEN and SYDVKM. The CDR3 contains 14 residues. V shed 7 bases and J shed 0 bases, with 12 bases lying between them. The CDR3 region is CASTRRGYQETQYF. In nucleotides, the CDR3 is TGTGCCAGCACCCGACGGGGGTACCAAGAGACCCAGTACTTC.

This clone was detected once. The genes are TRBV7-6 and TRBJ2-1; TRBD2 is a possible D gene (5 bases). The CDR3 loop spans 14 amino acids. CDR1 is SGHVS and CDR2 is FNYEAQ in the germline V gene. Trimming pared 5 bases from V and 6 bases from J, leaving 14 bases between. CDR3 residues: CASSPLQRTNEQFF. Here the CDR3 DNA reads TGTGCCAGCAGCCCCCTCCAGCGGACCAATGAGCAGTTCTTC.

The chain links TRBV3-1 (or the pseudogene TRBV3-2) to TRBJ2-1; 9 positions agree with TRBD2. CDR3 length equals 16 residues. The V segment lost 0 bases and the J segment 3 bases; nucleotides outside the gene matches: 3. CDR1 is LGHDT and CDR2 is YNNKEL in the germline V gene (reference sequence). CDR3 bases: TGTGCCAGCAGCCAAGATCAACTAGCGGGCTACAATGAGCAGTTCTTC. Amino acid sequence: CASSQDQLAGYNEQFF.

CDR3 sequence reads: CASSLTGQNSPLHF. In DNA, the CDR3 is TGCGCCAGCAGCTTGACAGGCCAAAATTCACCCCTCCACTTT. The chain employs TRBV5-1 and TRBJ1-6; D is perhaps TRBD1 (5 bases). Per germline, CDR1 SGHRS and CDR2 YFSETQ. This CDR3 is built from 14 residues. The V end was cut by 1 base, the J end by 7 bases, with 9 bases between.

J is TRBJ2-7 and V is TRBV2; 9 positions match TRBD1. CDR1 and CDR2 from the germline V gene are SNHLY and FYNNEI. The CDR3 length is 16 residues. The trim removed 1 base at V and 5 bases at J, leaving 9 bases unmatched. The CDR3 sequence: CASSEGGTGFIHEQYF. The CDR3 DNA reads as TGTGCCAGCAGTGAAGGGGGGACAGGGTTTATCCACGAGCAGTACTTC.

The sample holds a few counts of this clone. The chain uses TRBV3-1 (or the pseudogene TRBV3-2) and TRBJ2-7; 11 bases are a match to TRBD2. The length of the CDR3 is 15 residues. V trimming: 0 bases; J trimming: 7 bases; junction bases outside the gene matches: 5. CDR1 is LGHDT, CDR2 YNNKEL, per germline (reference sequence). The CDR3 is CASSQDRLAGGEQYF. The CDR3 DNA is TGTGCCAGCAGCCAAGACCGGCTAGCGGGAGGAGAGCAGTACTTC.

The chain combines TRBV4-3 with TRBJ1-1, with TRBD1 as a possible D gene (5 bases). The V gene's germline CDR1 is LGHNA and CDR2 YSLEER. There are 22 residues in the CDR3. Trimming pared 0 bases from V and 6 bases from J, leaving 35 bases between. This chain's CDR3 is CASSQDPVFTKVILRGSAEAFF. In DNA, the CDR3 is TGCGCCAGCAGCCAAGACCCCGTTTTTACTAAGGTGATTCTGCGGGGGAGCGCTGAAGCTTTCTTT.

The sample holds a few counts of this clone. The chain is built from TRBV7-9 and TRBJ2-5; no reliable D call. The CDR3 is 12 residues long. Trimming took off 6 bases at V and 5 bases at J, with 10 bases between the two ends. From germline, CDR1 is SEHNR and CDR2 FQNEAQ (reference sequence). CDR3 DNA sequence: TGTGCCAGCAGTGTAGTGGAGGAGACCCAGTACTTC. It is translated as CASSVVEETQYF. Combining the CDR3 with reference TRBV7-9 and TRBJ2-5 gives the whole variable domain DTGVSQNPRHKITKRGQNVTFRCDPISEHNRLYWYRQTLGQGPEFLTYFQNEAQLEKSRLLSDRFSAERPKGSFSTLEIQRTEQGDSAMYLCASSVVEETQYFGPGTRLLVL.

CDR3 nucleotides: TGTGCCAGCAGCTTAGCAGGGGTGGATGAAAAACTGTTTTTT. It encodes CASSLAGVDEKLFF. V and J are TRBV7-6 and TRBJ1-4; TRBD1 might be the D (5 bases). The CDR3 spans 14 residues. Trimming cost V 0 bases and J 6 bases, with 8 bases left between them. CDR1 and CDR2 from the germline V gene are SGHVS and FNYEAQ.

This clone was counted a single time. The chain employs TRBV24-1 and TRBJ2-2; D gene ambiguous. The germline CDR1 and CDR2 sequences are KGHDR and SFDVKD. CDR3 length: 13 amino acids. Trimming removed 4 bases at V and 3 bases at J, with 5 bases between. CDR3 sequence reads: CATSEGDTGELFF. CDR3 nucleotide sequence: TGTGCCACCAGTGAAGGAGACACCGGGGAGCTGTTTTTT.